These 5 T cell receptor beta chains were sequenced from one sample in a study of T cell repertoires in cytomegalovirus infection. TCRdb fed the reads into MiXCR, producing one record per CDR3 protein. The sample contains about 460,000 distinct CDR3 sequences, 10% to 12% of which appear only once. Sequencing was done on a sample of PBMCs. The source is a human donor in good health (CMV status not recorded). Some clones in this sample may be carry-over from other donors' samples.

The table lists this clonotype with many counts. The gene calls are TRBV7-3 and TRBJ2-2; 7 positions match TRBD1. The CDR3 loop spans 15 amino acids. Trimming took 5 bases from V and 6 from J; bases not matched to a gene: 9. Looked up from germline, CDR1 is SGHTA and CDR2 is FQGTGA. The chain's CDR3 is CASSPDRLSAGELFF. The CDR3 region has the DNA TGTGCCAGCAGCCCGGACAGGCTCTCCGCCGGGGAGCTGTTTTTT.

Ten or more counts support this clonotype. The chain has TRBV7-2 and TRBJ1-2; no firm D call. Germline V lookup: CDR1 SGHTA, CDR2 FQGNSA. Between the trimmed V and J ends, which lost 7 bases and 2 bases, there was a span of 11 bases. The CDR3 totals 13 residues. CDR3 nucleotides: TGTGCCAGCAACACCCCCCCGAACTATGGCTACACCTTC. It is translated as CASNTPPNYGYTF.

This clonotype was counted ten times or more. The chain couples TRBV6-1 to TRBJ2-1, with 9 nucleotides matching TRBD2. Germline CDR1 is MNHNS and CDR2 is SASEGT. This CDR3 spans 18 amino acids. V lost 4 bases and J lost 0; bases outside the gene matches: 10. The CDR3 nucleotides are TGTGCCAGCAGTGGGGGTAGCGGGGGCCACAGCTCCTACAATGAGCAGTTCTTC. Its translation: CASSGGSGGHSSYNEQFF.

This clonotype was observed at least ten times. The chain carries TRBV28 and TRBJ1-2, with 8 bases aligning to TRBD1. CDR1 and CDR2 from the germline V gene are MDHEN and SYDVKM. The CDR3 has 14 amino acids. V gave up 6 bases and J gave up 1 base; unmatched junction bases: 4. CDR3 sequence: CASSPTGVNYGYTF. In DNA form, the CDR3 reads TGTGCCAGCAGCCCGACAGGGGTTAACTATGGCTACACCTTC.

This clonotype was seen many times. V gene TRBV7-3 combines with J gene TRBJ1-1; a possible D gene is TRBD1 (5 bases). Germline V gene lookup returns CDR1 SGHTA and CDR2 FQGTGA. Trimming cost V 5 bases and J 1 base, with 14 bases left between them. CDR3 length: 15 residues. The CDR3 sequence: CASSPSGGGNTEAFF. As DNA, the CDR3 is TGTGCCAGCAGCCCCTCTGGGGGGGGGAACACTGAAGCTTTCTTT.